These T cell receptor beta chains were read from a single sample in a study of OX40 agonist ivuxolimab in advanced cancers. Sequencing used immunoSEQ multiplex PCR; TCRdb keeps in-frame clones, though not all of them. The table shows tens of thousands of clones, with 84% occurring only once. The material sequenced was CD4+ or CD8+ T cells sorted from blood, taken in a trial of the OX40 agonist ivuxolimab. These receptors came from an adult with an advanced solid tumor such as melanoma, head and neck, liver or kidney cancer. The CDR3 runs from the conserved cysteine through the conserved F or W. The D gene is left open where the match is weak. Some rows have no size entry. The others give once, few or many, or a class for an expanded clone.

clone_size	v_call	d_call	j_call	cdr3_nt	cdr3_aa
-	TRBV7-6	-	TRBJ2-5	TGTGCCAGCAGCTTCCAGGGGCAAGAGACCCAGTACTTC	CASSFQGQETQYF
-	TRBV18	TRBD1	TRBJ2-6	TGTGCCAGCTCACTTCTCCGGGACAGGGCCTTCTCTGGGGCCAACGTCCTGACTTTC	CASSLLRDRAFSGANVLTF
-	TRBV7-6	TRBD2	TRBJ2-3	TGTGCCAGCAGCAGCGGGACTAGCGGGGGGGCCGATAGCACAGATACGCAGTATTTT	CASSSGTSGGADSTDTQYF
-	TRBV5-1	-	TRBJ2-7	TGCGCCAGCAGCGTCACTCCAACAGGGTTCTACGAGCAGTACTTC	CASSVTPTGFYEQYF
-	TRBV27	-	TRBJ1-3	TGTGCCAGCAGTCCTAGGGGGTCTGGAAACACCATATATTTT	CASSPRGSGNTIYF
-	TRBV7-9	TRBD2	TRBJ2-1	TGTGCCAGCAGCTTAGGGACTAGCGGGACGGTTAGTGGTGAGCAGTTCTTC	CASSLGTSGTVSGEQFF
-	TRBV5-5	-	TRBJ2-7	TGTGCCAGCAGCTTGGGGCGGCCATACGAGCAGTACTTC	CASSLGRPYEQYF
-	TRBV7-9	-	TRBJ2-5	TGTGCCAGCAGCTTACTACGTCTGGGGGGCAGCCAAGAGACCCAGTACTTC	CASSLLRLGGSQETQYF
-	TRBV11-3	-	TRBJ2-5	TGTGCCAGCAGCTTCCACAGGGACGGGCAAGAGACCCAGTACTTC	CASSFHRDGQETQYF
-	TRBV4-2	-	TRBJ1-1	TGTGCCAGCAGCCAAGATGGAGCGAACGGTCATACTGAAGCTTTCTTT	CASSQDGANGHTEAFF
-	TRBV11-2	TRBD1	TRBJ1-1	TGTGCCAGCAGCCCCTCGACAGGGTCCGAGGTGCGGGCTTTCTTT	CASSPSTGSEVRAFF
once	TRBV30	-	TRBJ2-1	TGTGCCTGGAGTCCCTCCGGGGGCAACCAGTTCTTC	CAWSPSGGNQFF
-	TRBV11-2	-	TRBJ2-3	TGTGCCAGCAGCCCGCATGGAGATACGCAGTATTTT	CASSPHGDTQYF
-	TRBV6-5	-	TRBJ1-3	TGTGCCAGCAGTGAGCACAGGGCTGGAAACACCATATATTTT	CASSEHRAGNTIYF
few	TRBV10-1	-	TRBJ1-3	TGCGCCAGCGAATGGGTCTCTGGAAACACCATATATTTT	CASEWVSGNTIYF
-	TRBV5-1	-	TRBJ2-7	TGCGCCAGCAGTCCCTCGGCGGACACGTCCTACGAGCAGTACTTC	CASSPSADTSYEQYF
-	TRBV9	TRBD2	TRBJ2-2	TGTGCCAGTTCACTAGCGGGAGGGTCCGGGGAGCTGTTTTTT	CASSLAGGSGELFF
-	TRBV4-1	TRBD2	TRBJ2-5	TGCGCCAGCAGCCAAGGCCGTACTAGCGGCCAAGAGACCCAGTACTTC	CASSQGRTSGQETQYF
-	TRBV28	TRBD1	TRBJ1-4	TGTGCCAGCAGTCGGACAGGGACTTACGGTAATGAAAAACTGTTTTTT	CASSRTGTYGNEKLFF
-	TRBV4-1	-	TRBJ2-7	TGCGCCAGCAGCCAAGACGGGTTCAACGAGCAGTACTTC	CASSQDGFNEQYF
-	TRBV7-8	-	TRBJ1-2	TGTGCCAGCAGCTCGGGACGGGGGAACTATGGCTACACCTTC	CASSSGRGNYGYTF
-	TRBV7-9	-	TRBJ1-2	TGTGCCAGCAGCTTAGAAGGCCAGGTTTATGGCTACACCTTC	CASSLEGQVYGYTF
-	TRBV10-2	-	TRBJ2-2	TGCGCAGTCGGGGACACCGGGGAGCTGTTTTTT	CAVGDTGELFF
-	TRBV30	-	TRBJ2-1	TGTGCCTGGGACTTAGCGAATGAGCAGTTCTTC	CAWDLANEQFF
-	TRBV18	-	TRBJ2-7	TGTGCCAGCTCACCCGGGACGGTTTACGAGCAGTACTTC	CASSPGTVYEQYF
few	TRBV4-1	TRBD1	TRBJ2-1	TGCGCCAGCGGGGCCCAACAGGGGGACGATGAGCAGTTCTTC	CASGAQQGDDEQFF
-	TRBV7-3	-	TRBJ2-3	TGTGCCAGCAGCTTGACTTCAGGGGAGGCAGATACGCAGTATTTT	CASSLTSGEADTQYF
few	TRBV4-1	-	TRBJ1-1	TGCGCCAGCAGCCCGACTGACGGGAACACTGAAGCTTTCTTT	CASSPTDGNTEAFF
-	TRBV5-4	TRBD1	TRBJ1-5	TGTGCCAGCAGCTTGGGGGGTGACAGGGGTGGGCAGCCCCAGCATTTT	CASSLGGDRGGQPQHF
-	TRBV27	-	TRBJ1-3	TGTGCCAGCAGTAGGACGGCTGAGGGGAACACCATATATTTT	CASSRTAEGNTIYF
-	TRBV28	TRBD1	TRBJ1-5	TGTGCCAGCAGTCGGGACAGCTATAGCAATCAGCCCCAGCATTTT	CASSRDSYSNQPQHF
-	TRBV19	-	TRBJ1-4	TGTGCCAGTAGTCCGGGACCCGTGATTGAAAAACTGCTTTTT	CASSPGPVIEKLLF
-	TRBV28	-	TRBJ2-6	TGTGCCAGCAGTTTATACCAGGGTTCAAGTTCTACTGGGGCCAACGTCCTGACTTTC	CASSLYQGSSSTGANVLTF
-	TRBV27	-	TRBJ2-7	TGTGCCAGCAGGCCTAGACCGGGACTCGCCTACGAGCAGTACTTC	CASRPRPGLAYEQYF
-	TRBV6-6	-	TRBJ2-7	TGTGCCAGCGGGGGCTGGGCGGGAACCGCCTACGAGCAGTACTTC	CASGGWAGTAYEQYF